The 30 T cell receptor beta chains listed next were all sequenced from one sample in a study of T cell responses to AZD1222 COVID-19 vaccine. Repertoires were generated with immunoSEQ multiplex PCR, while TCRdb's copy carries only in-frame clones and drops some. The sample shows approximately 260,000 clones, 93% of them seen only once. This material consisted of peripheral blood, taken on day 0 of AZD1222 vaccination. The receptors derive from an adult in good health.

The chain recombines TRBV3-1 (or the pseudogene TRBV3-2) with TRBJ1-1, with D uncertain. Germline CDR1 is LGHDT and CDR2 is YNNKEL (reference sequence). The CDR3 has 14 amino acids. V was cut by 1 base and J by 2 bases, with 8 bases left in between. The CDR3 loop reads CASSQAGINTEAFF. CDR3 sequence (DNA): TGTGCCAGCAGCCAAGCCGGGATTAACACTGAAGCTTTCTTT.

The chain links TRBV5-4 to TRBJ2-3, with D possibly being TRBD2 (6 bases). Germline-derived CDR1 and CDR2 are SGHNT and YYREEE (reference sequence). V lost 4 bases and J lost 1, with 16 bases in between. CDR3 length: 16 amino acids. Here the CDR3 reads CASSAEGYGGTDTQYF. The CDR3 bases are TGTGCCAGCAGCGCGGAGGGTTATGGGGGCACAGATACGCAGTATTTT.

The chain has TRBV15 and TRBJ2-5; 8 bases match TRBD2. In germline, CDR1 is LNHNV, CDR2 YYDKDF (reference sequence). The CDR3 length is 15 residues. V lost 2 bases and J lost 5; bases outside the gene matches: 7. The CDR3 loop is CATSRRAGAQETQYF. The CDR3 nucleotides are TGTGCCACCAGCAGAAGAGCGGGAGCCCAGGAGACCCAGTACTTC. The full variable domain, with the rest looked up from reference TRBV15 and TRBJ2-5, is DAMVIQNPRYQVTQFGKPVTLSCSQTLNHNVMYWYQQKSSQAPKLLFHYYDKDFNNEADTPDNFQSRRPNTSFCFLDIRSPGLGDTAMYLCATSRRAGAQETQYFGPGTRLLVL.

The chain couples TRBV29-1 to TRBJ1-3; a weak D match, TRBD1 (6 bases). The CDR3 runs to 13 residues. V was cut by 7 bases and J by 4 bases, with 14 bases left in between. The V gene's germline CDR1 is SQVTM and CDR2 ANQGSEA. This chain's CDR3 is CSARRGDGNTIYF. In nucleotides, the CDR3 is TGCAGCGCCCGGAGGGGGGACGGAAACACCATATATTTT.

This sequence joins TRBV5-4 and TRBJ2-3; D possibly corresponds to TRBD2 (5 bases). CDR3 length equals 15 residues. The germline V gene has CDR1 SGHNT and CDR2 YYREEE (reference sequence). The germline V and J ends were trimmed by 4 bases and 3 bases, with 15 bases remaining between them. This CDR3 is CASSPEARETDTQYF. The CDR3, as DNA: TGTGCCAGCAGCCCCGAGGCTAGGGAGACAGATACGCAGTATTTT.

The chain has TRBV20-1 and TRBJ2-5; the D gene is possibly TRBD1 (7 bases). Germline loops: CDR1 DFQATT, CDR2 SNEGSKA (reference sequence). CDR3 length equals 11 residues. V was cut by 6 bases and J by 3 bases, with 8 bases left in between. This CDR3 reads CSARGEETQYF. For the CDR3, the DNA is TGCAGTGCCAGGGGGGAAGAGACCCAGTACTTC.

The chain couples TRBV2 to TRBJ1-1; no firm D call. V lost 7 bases and J lost 6, with 9 bases in between. The CDR3 covers 11 residues. Germline-derived CDR1 and CDR2 are SNHLY and FYNNEI. The DNA for the CDR3 is TGTGCCAGCACGGTGAGGGCTGAAGCTTTCTTT. This sequence encodes CASTVRAEAFF.

The V call is TRBV25-1, the J call TRBJ1-5, with D unresolved. Trimming took 5 bases from V and 4 from J, leaving 9 bases between them. This CDR3 comprises 13 residues. CDR1 is MGHDK and CDR2 is SYGVNS in the germline V gene. CDR3 region: CASSQQGNQPQHF. The DNA of the CDR3 is TGTGCCAGCAGTCAGCAAGGAAATCAGCCCCAGCATTTT.

The rearrangement uses TRBV15 and TRBJ2-7; D is ambiguous. The CDR3 extends over 14 amino acids. Trimming removed 0 bases from V and 3 bases from J, with 9 bases in between. Germline CDR1 LNHNV, CDR2 YYDKDF (reference sequence). The CDR3 DNA is TGTGCCACCAGCAGAGAGAGAGGCTTCTACGAGCAGTACTTC. It translates to CATSRERGFYEQYF.

The chain recombines TRBV21-1 with TRBJ1-2; the table's TRBD1 call for D was not verified on the DNA. TRBV21-1 is a known pseudogene. The CDR3 is 17 amino acids. The CDR3 region is CASSKATGSPSRRGYTF. DNA of the CDR3: TGTGCCAGCAGCAAAGCGACAGGGTCACCCTCTCGACGGGGCTACACCTTC.

The chain's CDR3 is CASSFGTRRGHTDTQYF. In nucleotides, the CDR3 is TGTGCCAGCAGTTTCGGGACAAGGAGGGGCCACACAGATACGCAGTATTTT. This chain joins TRBV28 and TRBJ2-3; D is tentatively TRBD1 or TRBD2 (6 bases each). CDR3 size: 17 residues. The ends were cut back, 3 bases at V and 2 bases at J, with 18 bases in the middle. CDR1 is MDHEN, CDR2 SYDVKM, per germline.

The CDR3 protein is CSTTSGKGYEQYF. The CDR3 DNA is TGCAGCACCACTAGCGGAAAGGGGTACGAGCAGTACTTC. The J gene is TRBJ2-7, the V gene TRBV29-1, with 8 bases lining up with TRBD2. Trimming at V came to 8 bases and at J to 4 bases, leaving 10 bases not matched to a gene. This CDR3 comprises 13 residues. Per germline, CDR1 SQVTM and CDR2 ANQGSEA.

The chain uses TRBV21-1 and TRBJ2-2. TRBV21-1 is classified as a pseudogene. CDR3 length: 15 residues. The CDR3 loop reads CASSKEGCNTGELFF. Here the CDR3 DNA reads TGTGCCAGCAGCAAAGAGGGCTGCAACACCGGGGAGCTGTTTTTT.

The V and J genes are TRBV7-9 and TRBJ2-7; maybe TRBD2 (5 bases). The ends were cut back, 3 bases at V and 2 bases at J, with 11 bases in the middle. CDR3 length: 14 amino acids. Germline assignment: CDR1 SEHNR and CDR2 FQNEAQ (reference sequence). CDR3 in amino acids: CASSFFALAYEQYF. CDR3 in DNA: TGTGCCAGCAGCTTTTTTGCACTAGCCTACGAGCAGTACTTC.

The V call is TRBV18, the J call TRBJ2-1; D may be TRBD1 or TRBD2 (5 bases each). Deletions cut 0 bases from V and 6 bases from J, with 12 bases between. CDR3 size: 15 residues. Per germline, CDR1 KGHSH and CDR2 LQKENI. The CDR3 nucleotides are TGTGCCAGCTCACCACCGACTCTGAGGGGCAATGAGCAGTTCTTC. Translation gives CASSPPTLRGNEQFF.

This chain links TRBV7-2 with TRBJ1-4; a possible D gene is TRBD1 (6 bases). V dropped 1 base and J dropped 8 bases, with 20 bases sitting between them. Germline CDR1 reads SGHTA; CDR2 reads FQGNSA. This CDR3 is built from 17 residues. This chain's CDR3 is CASSLGYWGAGVEKLFF. The CDR3 DNA reads as TGTGCCAGCAGCTTAGGTTACTGGGGGGCGGGAGTCGAAAAACTGTTTTTT. Complete variable domain (other parts from reference TRBV7-2 and TRBJ1-4): GAGVSQSPSNKVTEKGKDVELRCDPISGHTALYWYRQSLGQGLEFLIYFQGNSAPDKSGLPSDRFSAERTGGSVSTLTIQRTQQEDSAVYLCASSLGYWGAGVEKLFFGSGTQLSVL.

V gene TRBV18 combines with J gene TRBJ1-1; D not resolved. The CDR3 totals 13 residues. CDR1 and CDR2 (germline): KGHSH, LQKENI. V lost 7 bases and J lost 1, with 10 bases in between. The CDR3 DNA reads as TGTGCCAGCTTGGGTCTGGAGAACACTGAAGCTTTCTTT. Protein sequence: CASLGLENTEAFF. The variable domain in full, completed from reference TRBV18 and TRBJ1-1, reads NAGVMQNPRHLVRRRGQEARLRCSPMKGHSHVYWYRQLPEEGLKFMVYLQKENIIDESGMPKERFSAEFPKEGPSILRIQQVVRGDSAAYFCASLGLENTEAFFGQGTRLTVV.

The DNA of the CDR3 is TGCGCCAGCAGCCCGGGACTAGCGGGAGCTAGCACCGGGGAGCTGTTTTTT. It yields the protein CASSPGLAGASTGELFF. This chain uses TRBV5-1 with TRBJ2-2; 14 nucleotides line up with TRBD2. This CDR3 region has 17 residues. Germline loops: CDR1 SGHRS, CDR2 YFSETQ. The junction had 6 bases not matched to a gene; V was cut back by 4 bases and J by 4 bases.

This chain connects TRBV4-2 to TRBJ2-2, with 8 bases matching TRBD2. CDR3 size: 20 residues. Unmatched junction bases numbered 19, after V lost 3 bases and J lost 4 bases. CDR1 and CDR2 (germline): LGHNA, YNFKEQ. CDR3 in DNA: TGTGCCAGCAGCCACCCTCCCAGGCCCTTAGCGGGACGCGCCACCGGGGAGCTGTTTTTT. It is translated as CASSHPPRPLAGRATGELFF.

V usage is TRBV6-6 and J usage is TRBJ2-3; 11 bases are a match to TRBD2. V lost 5 bases to trimming and J lost 1 base; unmatched junction nucleotides: 11. Germline CDR1 and CDR2: MNHNY and SVGAGI (reference sequence). The CDR3 has 18 amino acids. The CDR3 DNA follows: TGTGCCAGCAGTCTCGACCCGACTAGCGGGACTCGCACAGATACGCAGTATTTT. It specifies CASSLDPTSGTRTDTQYF.

The chain joins TRBV5-1 to TRBJ2-7, with D possibly being TRBD1 or TRBD2 (5 bases each). Germline CDR1 is SGHRS and CDR2 is YFSETQ. This CDR3 contains 13 residues. V lost 6 bases and J lost 9, with 19 bases in between. The CDR3 protein is CASKPLGTTAQYF. In nucleotides, the CDR3 is TGCGCCAGCAAACCGCTAGGGACCACCGCGCAGTACTTC.

The rearrangement uses TRBV11-2 and TRBJ2-5, with 7 positions matching TRBD2. The germline CDR1 and CDR2 sequences are SGHAT and FQNNGV. Losses at the gene ends were 1 base for V and 2 bases for J; bases not matched to a gene: 4. The CDR3 covers 15 residues. CDR3 DNA: TGTGCCAGCAGCTTAGGAACTAGCGTACAAGAGACCCAGTACTTC. Its translation: CASSLGTSVQETQYF.

The gene calls are TRBV19 and TRBJ2-1; 7 bases line up with TRBD2. V lost 1 base to trimming and J lost 12 bases; unmatched junction nucleotides: 9. CDR1 is LNHDA, CDR2 SQIVND, per germline (reference sequence). The CDR3 consists of 14 residues. This CDR3 reads CASSIARGGSRQFF. The DNA of the CDR3 is TGTGCCAGTAGTATAGCGAGGGGCGGGAGTAGGCAGTTCTTC.

This chain joins TRBV4-1 and TRBJ2-1; 10 bases are a match to TRBD2. From germline, CDR1 is MGHRA and CDR2 YSYEKL. CDR3 size: 17 residues. V trimming: 0 bases; J trimming: 8 bases; junction bases outside the gene matches: 10. The chain's CDR3 is CASSQDVIAGGRDEQFF. The CDR3 region has the DNA TGCGCCAGCAGCCAAGATGTGATAGCGGGAGGTCGCGATGAGCAGTTCTTC.

The DNA of the CDR3 is TGTGCCAGCAGCTCTAGAAGACAGGGGAAGCATGGCTACACCTTC. It codes for CASSSRRQGKHGYTF. V is TRBV7-2 and J is TRBJ1-2, with 8 positions matching TRBD1. This CDR3 has 15 residues. V shed 4 bases, J shed 6 bases, and the junction held 10 bases outside the gene matches. CDR1 SGHTA and CDR2 FQGNSA come from the germline V gene.

CDR3 DNA sequence: TGCAGCGCCGCCCCCACAGTTGGCGGAAGTGGCTACACCTTC. Translated: CSAAPTVGGSGYTF. J is TRBJ1-2 and V is TRBV29-1; D is unresolved. Trimming took 7 bases from V and 7 from J, leaving 22 bases between them. The length of the CDR3 is 14 residues. Germline V lookup: CDR1 SQVTM, CDR2 ANQGSEA.

This clone was recorded once. The junction does not match germline at one end; this may be a read error. V and J are TRBV15 and TRBJ1-1; 10 positions match TRBD1. This CDR3 is 14 amino acids long. Per germline, CDR1 LNHNV and CDR2 YYDKDF (reference sequence). The CDR3 region has the DNA TGTGCCACCAGCAGAGTACGACAGGGGGCTGATGCTTTCTTT. Translation: CATSRVRQGADAFF.

This chain joins TRBV5-1 and TRBJ1-5; D unclear. Germline V gene sequence: CDR1 SGHRS, CDR2 YFSETQ. V dropped 0 bases and J dropped 7 bases, with 14 bases sitting between them. This CDR3 comprises 15 residues. This chain's CDR3 is CASSLEPGFQQPQHF. The DNA of the CDR3 is TGCGCCAGCAGCTTGGAGCCCGGGTTTCAGCAGCCCCAGCATTTT.

J is TRBJ2-1 and V is TRBV19; D unresolved. The CDR3 covers 13 residues. Germline loops: CDR1 LNHDA, CDR2 SQIVND (reference sequence). Trimming pared 3 bases from V and 6 bases from J, leaving 9 bases between. This CDR3 reads CASSMRRRNEQFF. In DNA, the CDR3 is TGTGCCAGTAGTATGCGTAGGCGCAATGAGCAGTTCTTC. Based on the CDR3 plus reference TRBV19 and TRBJ2-1, the full variable domain is DGGITQSPKYLFRKEGQNVTLSCEQNLNHDAMYWYRQDPGQGLRLIYYSQIVNDFQKGDIAEGYSVSREKKESFPLTVTSAQKNPTAFYLCASSMRRRNEQFFGPGTRLTVL.

V gene TRBV7-9 combines with J gene TRBJ1-1; possible D gene TRBD1, 6 bases. Deletions cut 5 bases from V and 0 bases from J, with 13 bases between. CDR1 and CDR2 (germline): SEHNR, FQNEAQ (reference sequence). The CDR3 loop spans 15 amino acids. The CDR3 here is CASSPQGTLNTEAFF. The CDR3 region has the DNA TGTGCCAGCAGCCCTCAGGGGACACTGAACACTGAAGCTTTCTTT.